This T cell receptor beta chain came from a study of T-cell reconstitution after alpha-beta-depleted transplantation in children (TCRdb year 2016). Study-level background: The study quantitatively tracked T-cell immune reconstitution after TCRalphabeta/CD19-depleted allogeneic hematopoietic cell transplantation in children using TCR repertoire profiling.

This specimen's treatment or condition label, interpreted: allogeneic hematopoietic cell transplantation with graft depleted of TCRalphabeta T cells and CD19 B cells. TCRalphabeta/CD19-depleted allogeneic hematopoietic cell grafts were given to the transplant recipients, all of whom were children. Trimmed from V: 5 bases; trimmed from J: 4 bases; junction bases lacking a gene match: 18. Including cysteine and phenylalanine, the CDR3 has 18 amino acids. The retained sequence is limited to the CDR3, 54 bases, with the frame set at the first base. This clonotype was picked up many times. What this receptor recognizes is not known. It has no much larger one-base neighbor in the sample; base qualities were not kept. Results the study describes overall, beyond this receptor: The frequencies of hyperexpanded clones fell over the following months, and after one year, T-cell counts and TCRbeta diversity were mostly attributed to newly produced T cells. About two months after transplant, the apparently early recovery of alphabetaT-cell counts reportedly depended on just several hundred clones that had expanded rapidly and came from non-depleted graft cells. In some patients, the high TCRbeta diversity seen at day 60 was put down to recipient T cells and intrathymic progenitors that had survived conditioning.

To prepare the library, PCR was applied. The listed sequencing device is Illumina HiSeq 2500. Molecular barcoding was employed in the preparation of TCR libraries, with unique molecular identifiers being used to normalize TCRbeta repertoire quantification. TCRdb applied fastp at Q25 and MiXCR to the public reads, then kept only in-frame beta chains. Under each unique CDR3 protein, matching rows form one entry showing the most common genes and DNA. The sample yields 200,000 to 250,000 distinct CDR3 sequences; roughly 25% were counted once. Approximately 2.5% of the sample comes from the top ten. Rearrangement joined TRBV12-3 or TRBV12-4 to TRBJ2-7, with TRBD1 identical over 9 junction bases. The TCR was taken from a girl aged 2 to 9 with Fanconi anemia, due to receive a stem cell transplant. The sample consisted of PBMCs, taken before TCRalphabeta/CD19-depleted stem cell transplant. The DNA sequence is TGTGCCAGCAGTCGTCCCGGGACAGGGAATAGCGGGTCTTACGAGCAGTACTTC. It is translated as CASSRPGTGNSGSYEQYF.